Ten or more counts support the clone carrying this T cell receptor beta chain. The target antigen is unknown. Under the authors' procedure: Researchers built a distant-metastasis classifier for papillary thyroid cancer that drew on CDR3 differences across clinicopathological groups. Using MiXCR, TCRdb re-called clones from the PCR reads. These V and J calls rely on TCRdb rather than the paper's analysis. The data contain around 36,000 clones, around 28% of them singletons. The data are from a study of metastatic and nonmetastatic thyroid tumors. Study in general: Both malignant and benign thyroid patients supplied peripheral blood and tumor or nodule tissue samples, across which the repertoires of these patients were then compared.

No patient received treatment before thyroid surgery. V trimming: 3 bases; J trimming: 2 bases; junction bases outside the gene matches: 6. The CDR3 has 16 amino acids. Germline CDR1 is SGHTA and CDR2 is FQGNSA. Overall study results and limits: It was reportedly found that TCR beta diversity was significantly higher in malignant thyroid tumors than in benign nodules, a difference seen in both blood and tumor samples.

The sequenced sample consisted of blood. This rearrangement joins TRBV7-2 to TRBJ2-5; TRBD2 aligns across 10 bases. The TCR originated in a female donor with papillary thyroid cancer or a benign thyroid nodule (not recorded which). Some clones in this sample may be carry-over from other donors' samples. The CDR3 here is CASSFKRGGLQETQYF. The CDR3, as DNA: TGTGCCAGCAGCTTCAAGCGGGGGGGTCTACAAGAGACCCAGTACTTC.